This TCR beta chain comes out of a study of T-cell reconstitution after alpha-beta-depleted transplantation in children. V was pared by 6 bases and J by 7 bases, with 12 bases of the junction left unmatched. The length of the CDR3 is 14 residues. Germline V gene data show CDR1 as MNHNS and CDR2 as SASEGT. Unique molecular identifiers were incorporated during preparation of the TCRbeta library. MiXCR, run by TCRdb on the PCR reads, gives a single entry per CDR3 protein. The sample has roughly 610,000 distinct CDR3 sequences; over 9.5% are singletons. The sequence was collected from a human donor who donated a stem cell graft to a child with acute myeloid leukemia. The specimen was PBMCs from the stem cell graft donor, collected from the stem cell graft. The chain combines TRBV6-1 with TRBJ2-7; 7 bases map to TRBD2. The CDR3 region has the DNA TGTGCCAGCAGAGGCGTGGGGAGGGTGGGGGAGCAGTACTTC. Its protein product is CASRGVGRVGEQYF.